This entry describes one T cell receptor (beta chain). The antigen is not known. After extraction with the RNeasy kit, about 0.5 to 1 ug of the RNA was reverse transcribed using random hexamers. Amplification of TCR beta CDR3 spanned 54 Vbeta and 13 Jbeta via immunoSEQ multiplex PCR. TCRdb reanalysed the immunoSEQ multiplex PCR reads using MiXCR and keeps one entry per CDR3 protein. The sample shows around 69,000 distinct CDR3 sequences, 80% to 95% of them seen only once. Germline CDR1 and CDR2: LGHNA and YSLEER. V gave up 3 bases and J gave up 2 bases; unmatched junction bases: 7. The CDR3 extends over 16 amino acids. The sample originates from a study of CD8 T cells in Susac syndrome. General study results and limits: Total CD8+ and CD8+ TEMRA repertoires contained about 15 and five Susac-specific public clones, respectively.

The sample was CD8+ T cells from PBMCs. The TCR originated in a human donor with Susac syndrome. This chain joins TRBV4-3 and TRBJ1-3, with 7 positions matching TRBD1. This chain's CDR3 is CASSQSTGVAGNTIYF. In nucleotides, the CDR3 is TGCGCCAGCAGCCAGTCCACAGGGGTGGCTGGAAACACCATATATTTT.